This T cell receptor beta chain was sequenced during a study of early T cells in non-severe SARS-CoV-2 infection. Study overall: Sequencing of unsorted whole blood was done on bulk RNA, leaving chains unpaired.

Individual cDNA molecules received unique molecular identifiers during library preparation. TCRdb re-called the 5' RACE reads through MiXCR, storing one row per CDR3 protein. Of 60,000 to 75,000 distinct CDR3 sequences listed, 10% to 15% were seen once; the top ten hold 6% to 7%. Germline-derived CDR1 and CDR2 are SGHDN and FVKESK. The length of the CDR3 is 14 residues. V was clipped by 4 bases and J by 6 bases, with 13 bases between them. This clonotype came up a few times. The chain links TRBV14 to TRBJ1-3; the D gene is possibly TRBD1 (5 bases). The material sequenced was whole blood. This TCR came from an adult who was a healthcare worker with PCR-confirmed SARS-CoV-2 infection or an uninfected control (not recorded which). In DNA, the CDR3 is TGTGCCAGCAGCCGGCGGCGACAGATAAACACCATATATTTT. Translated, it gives CASSRRRQINTIYF.